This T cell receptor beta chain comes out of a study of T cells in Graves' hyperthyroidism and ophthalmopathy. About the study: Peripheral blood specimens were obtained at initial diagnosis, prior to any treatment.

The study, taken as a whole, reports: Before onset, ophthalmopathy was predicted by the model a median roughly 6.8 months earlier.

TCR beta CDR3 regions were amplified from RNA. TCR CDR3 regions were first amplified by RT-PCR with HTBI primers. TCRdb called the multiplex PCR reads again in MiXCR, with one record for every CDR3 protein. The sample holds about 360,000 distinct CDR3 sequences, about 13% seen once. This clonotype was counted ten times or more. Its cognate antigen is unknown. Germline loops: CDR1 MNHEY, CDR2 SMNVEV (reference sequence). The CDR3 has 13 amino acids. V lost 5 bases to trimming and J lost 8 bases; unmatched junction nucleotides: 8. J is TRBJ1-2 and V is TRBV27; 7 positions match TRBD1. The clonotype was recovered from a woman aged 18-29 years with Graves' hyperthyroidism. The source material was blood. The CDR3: CASSGKGAVGYTF. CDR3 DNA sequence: TGTGCCAGCAGTGGAAAGGGGGCTGTAGGCTACACCTTC.